Listed below are T cell receptor beta chains from one sample, sequenced in a study of blood T cell repertoires in COVID-19. Sequencing was performed with immunoSEQ multiplex PCR; in TCRdb, only in-frame clones are kept and a portion is missing. The sample has some 110,000 clones, roughly 77% seen once. What was sequenced was peripheral blood. The receptors stem from a man in his sixties with active or convalescent COVID-19. Each CDR3 is given with its conserved first and last residue. A D gene is named only where the DNA matches it firmly.

V	D	CDR3
TRBV7-3	TRBD1	CASSPRAGGNTQYF
TRBV28	TRBD2	CAGGRARGTDTQYF
TRBV10-3	TRBD1	CAIRGTAQETQYF
TRBV7-2	TRBD2	CASSSRLAGLPKEQFF
TRBV28	NA	CASSLPGDYEQYF
TRBV18	NA	CASSPLGGQETQYF
TRBV5-4	NA	CASSSGVAGELFF
TRBV6-2/TRBV6-3	TRBD2	CASSKGLRTDTQYF
TRBV4-3	TRBD1	CASSQEPTGVGQPQHF
TRBV9	NA	CASSLTGPSGNTIYF
TRBV5-3	TRBD1	CARSTSGQGSSYEQYF
TRBV6-1	TRBD1	CASSDRDRTYEQYF
TRBV28	NA	CATVPGGSYEQYF
TRBV15	NA	CATSRNRQRGEFF
TRBV20-1	TRBD1	CSASTGVVKNNQPQHF
TRBV25-1	NA	CASSRGAVYGYTF
TRBV25-1	NA	CASSEYREQFF
TRBV18	NA	CASSPGSGLKEKLFF
TRBV5-1	TRBD2	CASSLTFSGRAPNEQFF
TRBV12-3/TRBV12-4	NA	CASSFTGIDTQYF
TRBV3-1/TRBV3-2	NA	CASSLRLPGLDTQYF
TRBV5-1	NA	CASSLQGSSYEQYF
TRBV3-1/TRBV3-2	NA	CASSPRRQGHGSPLHF
TRBV29-1	TRBD1	CSVSRQGGGYTF
TRBV19	NA	CASSMYNRGSPLHF
TRBV7-8	NA	CASTPGGNSPLHF
TRBV5-1	NA	CASSLEAGTDTQYF
TRBV11-2	TRBD2	CASSFGLAGVVGELFF
TRBV29-1	NA	CSVEVGQGSNQPQHF
TRBV3-1/TRBV3-2	TRBD2	CASSQDPRLAFDEQFF
TRBV5-4	NA	CASSQGLSDTQYF
TRBV27	NA	CASSPRRGTYTGELFF
TRBV10-2	TRBD1	CASSGQGIEQYF
TRBV7-8	TRBD2	CASSFILAGDHYEQYF
TRBV18	NA	CASSPLPGHKGNEQFF
TRBV12-2	NA	CASRLTAGAGTGELFF
TRBV6-5	NA	CASGPQVHTDTQYF
TRBV5-1	NA	CASSRPGQDEQYF
TRBV6-6	TRBD1	CASSLILDRAPSSYNSPLHF
TRBV15	NA	CAASRDLARDQPQHF
TRBV12-5	NA	CASGLVEGGQPQHF
TRBV29-1	TRBD2	CSVEVWDSGYNEQFF
TRBV15	TRBD2	CATSRGGDSDTQYF
TRBV28	NA	CASSLWGGNTEAFF
TRBV29-1	NA	CSTSSLLNSGEQYF
TRBV5-4	TRBD2	CASSSLFSTSLGAKNIQYF
TRBV29-1	TRBD1	CSGSDRVGEQYF
TRBV7-6	NA	CASSFHTSSETQYF
TRBV24-1	TRBD2	CATSEDPGLAATDTQYF
TRBV9	NA	CASAPVHTQYF
TRBV7-9	NA	CASSLSQGTGFPAFF
TRBV28	NA	CASRPTGIDEQFF